This T cell receptor beta chain was documented in a study of T cell clonality in common variable immunodeficiency. V shed 4 bases and J 1 base; nucleotides not matched to a gene: 5. The length of the CDR3 is 16 residues. The germline CDR1 and CDR2 sequences are LGHDT and YNNKEL (reference sequence). Profiled with immunoSEQ multiplex PCR; TCRdb holds only in-frame clones, not every one. The sample is made up of around 34,000 clones, none counted only once. This clone occurred many times. The read ends 3 residues before the CDR3 terminus; that terminus is restored from the germline J gene. This sequence joins TRBV3-1 (or the pseudogene TRBV3-2) and TRBJ2-3, with 10 bases that match TRBD2. This TCR was sampled from a person between 18 and 75 years old in good health. The specimen was peripheral blood mononuclear cells. CDR3 DNA (partial): TGTGCCAGCAGCCTGAGGACTAGCGGACGCACAGATACG. Its protein product is CASSLRTSGRTDT. The entire CDR3 reads CASSLRTSGRTDTQYF.